The clone carrying this T cell receptor (beta chain) occurred many times. Its target is not known. Moderate-to-severe activity, with CAS ≥3, NOSPECS ≥4 and duration under 3 months, characterized the donors with ophthalmopathy. Diagnostic conclusions were grounded in clinical symptoms, serum thyroxine, TRAb, thyroid ultrasound and orbital computed tomography. Beta-chain TCR CDR3 regions were amplified from RNA transcripts. A first-round RT-PCR used HTBI primers, followed by a second-round multiplex PCR. MiXCR was run by TCRdb on the multiplex PCR reads, yielding one entry per CDR3 protein. The profile covers 200,000 to 300,000 distinct CDR3 sequences, with 45% appearing a single time and around half taken by the ten largest. This sample was included in a study of Graves' ophthalmopathy and Graves' hyperthyroidism. Overall study: Samples of peripheral blood were obtained at initial diagnosis, prior to treatment of any kind. Study-wide results and limits: Among expanded thyroid clonotypes above 0.001 frequency, most also occurred in blood.

V was clipped by 7 bases and J by 5 bases, with 14 bases between them. CDR1 SGHVS and CDR2 FQNEAQ come from the germline V gene. CDR3 size: 14 residues. The receptor was derived from an adult man with Graves' ophthalmopathy. Sequencing was performed on peripheral blood. V is TRBV7-8 and J is TRBJ2-2; D gene uncertain. The CDR3 loop is CASTLSGSTGELFF. The CDR3 nucleotides read TGTGCCAGCACCCTCTCCGGCTCAACCGGGGAGCTGTTTTTT.